The TCR beta chain described here comes from a study of T cells after yellow fever vaccination. Germline V CDR1 and CDR2: MNHNY, SVGAGI (reference sequence). The CDR3 covers 15 residues. The V and J ends lost 5 bases and 7 bases respectively, with 17 bases between them. TCRdb re-called the 5' RACE reads through MiXCR, storing one row per CDR3 protein. The top ten hold 2.5% to 4% of the sample, which has 250,000 to 300,000 distinct CDR3 sequences, roughly 5% seen once. This clonotype was seen only a few times. Antigen: not known. Study outcomes and limitations: Reappearance after the booster was observed for most primary-vaccination clones (more than 95% CD4, roughly 90% CD8).

The sample was CD4+ T cells sorted from PBMCs, taken on the day of the yellow fever booster vaccination. The V and J genes are TRBV6-6 and TRBJ2-2; D is tentatively TRBD1 or TRBD2 (7 bases each). The clonotype comes from a man aged 18-30 years who received the YFV17D yellow fever vaccine. CDR3: CASSRGPGGDGELFF. Here the CDR3 DNA reads TGTGCCAGCAGTCGGGGCCCAGGGGGGGACGGGGAGCTGTTTTTT.